This is a list of T cell receptor beta chains from one sample in a study of blood T cell repertoires in COVID-19. Sequencing was performed with immunoSEQ multiplex PCR; in TCRdb, only in-frame clones are kept and a portion is missing. This sample carries tens of thousands of clones, roughly 84% of them seen once, and the ten largest clones take 25% to 30%. Sequencing used peripheral blood. Receptors originate from a human donor in a cohort sampled during active COVID-19. The CDR3 runs from the conserved cysteine through the conserved F or W. A D gene is named only where the DNA matches it firmly. Size is stated for part of the rows, as once, few or many counts, or as a class when the clone is expanded.

cdr3_aa	cdr3_nt	j_call	v_call	d_call	clone_size
CASSYSRDSAYEQYF	TGTGCCAGCAGTTACTCCCGGGACAGTGCCTACGAGCAGTACTTC	TRBJ2-7	TRBV6-5	TRBD1	NA
CASSPGGPDTGELFF	TGTGCCAGCTCCCCTGGAGGGCCGGATACCGGGGAGCTGTTTTTT	TRBJ2-2	TRBV18	NA	NA
CASSRLAGVDEQFF	TGTGCCAGCAGCCGACTAGCGGGGGTCGATGAGCAGTTCTTC	TRBJ2-1	TRBV2	TRBD2	few
CASSLTRGNEQFF	TGTGCCAGCAGCTTAACGAGAGGGAATGAGCAGTTCTTC	TRBJ2-1	TRBV7-3	NA	NA
CASSLERTGAYGYTF	TGCGCCAGCAGCCTGGAACGGACAGGGGCCTATGGCTACACCTTC	TRBJ1-2	TRBV5-1	TRBD1	few
CASSLRLGQPQHF	TGTGCCAGCAGCTTAAGGCTGGGCCAGCCCCAGCATTTT	TRBJ1-5	TRBV7-8	NA	few
CASSLLSEQYF	TGTGCCAGCAGTTTACTCTCCGAGCAGTACTTC	TRBJ2-7	TRBV12-3/TRBV12-4	NA	NA
CASSELAGGAGELFF	TGTGCCAGCAGTGAACTAGCGGGGGGCGCCGGGGAGCTGTTTTTT	TRBJ2-2	TRBV2	TRBD2	NA
CASSTRGRRGFGTDTQYF	TGTGCCAGCAGCACACGAGGACGGCGGGGGTTTGGCACAGATACGCAGTATTTT	TRBJ2-3	TRBV6-2/TRBV6-3	TRBD2	NA
CASSRASGGWETQYF	TGTGCCAGCAGCCGGGCTAGCGGGGGGTGGGAGACCCAGTACTTC	TRBJ2-5	TRBV5-4	TRBD2	NA
CASSFRDMEEGTGELFF	TGTGCCAGCAGCTTCCGGGACATGGAGGAAGGCACCGGGGAGCTGTTTTTT	TRBJ2-2	TRBV7-9	NA	NA
CASSQSRRGRTEAFF	TGTGCCAGCAGCCAATCGAGGCGGGGGAGGACTGAAGCTTTCTTT	TRBJ1-1	TRBV16	NA	NA
CASSLERTTAAYNEQFF	TGTGCCAGCAGCTTAGAAAGGACTACCGCGGCCTACAATGAGCAGTTCTTC	TRBJ2-1	TRBV7-9	NA	once
CASSAGGPEDTQYF	TGTGCCAGCAGCGCGGGGGGGCCGGAAGATACGCAGTATTTT	TRBJ2-3	TRBV6-5	TRBD2	NA
CATSGVPNNYGYTF	TGTGCCACCTCGGGGGTCCCGAATAACTATGGCTACACCTTC	TRBJ1-2	TRBV5-5	NA	NA
CATSDAGRWEQFF	TGTGCCACCAGTGATGCGGGACGGTGGGAGCAGTTCTTC	TRBJ2-1	TRBV24-1	NA	once
CASRPSGGRYEQYF	TGTGCCAGCAGGCCAAGCGGGGGGCGATACGAGCAGTACTTC	TRBJ2-7	TRBV27	TRBD2	few
CASRRGPAGVSSSYNEQFF	TGTGCCAGTAGACGGGGTCCAGCGGGGGTTTCTAGCTCCTACAATGAGCAGTTCTTC	TRBJ2-1	TRBV19	TRBD2	NA
CASSQGQRGTDTQYF	TGTGCCAGCAGCCAAGGCCAGCGGGGGACAGATACGCAGTATTTT	TRBJ2-3	TRBV4-2	TRBD2	NA
CASTLHPGQGASYEQYF	TGTGCCAGCACCCTACACCCGGGACAGGGGGCCAGCTACGAGCAGTACTTC	TRBJ2-7	TRBV11-3	TRBD1	NA
CASSRGPGEDSEQYF	TGTGCCAGCAGTCGAGGCCCCGGGGAAGACTCCGAGCAGTACTTC	TRBJ2-7	TRBV2	NA	NA
CASSDLGAQHF	TGTGCCAGCAGCGACCTCGGGGCCCAGCATTTT	TRBJ1-5	TRBV7-9	NA	few
CASSWDTSGTGELFF	TGTGCCAGCAGCTGGGACACCTCGGGCACCGGGGAGCTGTTTTTT	TRBJ2-2	TRBV7-2	NA	NA
CASSWTGFDYEQYF	TGCGCCAGCAGCTGGACAGGGTTTGACTACGAGCAGTACTTC	TRBJ2-7	TRBV5-1	TRBD1	NA
CASSLAGLYGYTF	TGTGCCAGCAGCTTAGCAGGACTCTATGGCTACACCTTC	TRBJ1-2	TRBV13	NA	NA
CASSPWTGSSYEQYF	TGTGCCAGCAGCCCCTGGACAGGGAGCTCCTACGAGCAGTACTTC	TRBJ2-7	TRBV7-9	TRBD1	NA
CASSVQGNTGELFF	TGTGCCAGCAGCGTTCAGGGGAACACCGGGGAGCTGTTTTTT	TRBJ2-2	TRBV9	NA	NA
CASSPGNNEQFF	TGTGCCAGCAGCCCAGGGAACAATGAGCAGTTCTTC	TRBJ2-1	TRBV5-4	NA	NA
CASSRWGREETQYF	TGTGCCAGCAGCCGATGGGGGCGAGAGGAGACCCAGTACTTC	TRBJ2-5	TRBV11-3	NA	NA
CASSLYGMVEQFF	TGTGCCAGCAGCTTGTACGGGATGGTTGAGCAGTTCTTC	TRBJ2-1	TRBV5-4	NA	NA
CAISDGGGNEKLFF	TGTGCCATCAGTGATGGGGGGGGCAATGAAAAACTGTTTTTT	TRBJ1-4	TRBV10-3	NA	NA
CASSPNREQFF	TGTGCCAGCAGCCCTAACCGGGAGCAGTTCTTC	TRBJ2-1	TRBV9	NA	NA
CASSLALYGSEQYF	TGTGCCAGCAGCTTAGCGCTTTACGGGTCGGAGCAGTACTTC	TRBJ2-7	TRBV7-2	NA	NA
CASSFSRGLSPLHF	TGTGCCAGCAGCTTTAGCAGGGGGCTTTCACCCCTCCACTTT	TRBJ1-6	TRBV11-3	TRBD1	NA
CASSLSPTGNSPLHF	TGTGCCAGCAGCTTGTCGCCAACCGGGAATTCACCCCTCCACTTT	TRBJ1-6	TRBV5-6	NA	NA
CATSRFPSEGSTDTQYF	TGTGCCACCAGCAGATTCCCTTCTGAGGGCAGCACAGATACGCAGTATTTT	TRBJ2-3	TRBV15	NA	NA
CASSLVSFGGVQTQYF	TGTGCCAGCAGCTTAGTTTCGTTCGGCGGGGTGCAGACCCAGTACTTC	TRBJ2-5	TRBV13	NA	NA
CASSAGTGAMEQYF	TGTGCCAGCAGCGCCGGGACAGGGGCAATGGAGCAGTACTTC	TRBJ2-7	TRBV9	TRBD1	NA
CASINQGRWDTGELFF	TGCGCCAGCATCAATCAGGGGCGATGGGACACCGGGGAGCTGTTTTTT	TRBJ2-2	TRBV10-2	NA	NA
CSVGDRGGYEQYF	TGCAGCGTTGGGGACAGGGGGGGATACGAGCAGTACTTC	TRBJ2-7	TRBV29-1	TRBD1	NA
CASSSGGALHF	TGTGCCAGCTCGTCTGGGGGGGCCCTCCACTTT	TRBJ1-6	TRBV18	NA	NA
CASSTGHPSYEQYF	TGTGCCAGTAGTACGGGACATCCCTCCTACGAGCAGTACTTC	TRBJ2-7	TRBV19	NA	NA
CASGGTGVGDTQYF	TGTGCCAGCGGGGGGACGGGGGTAGGAGATACGCAGTATTTT	TRBJ2-3	TRBV11-2	NA	NA
CASENTTLEYGYTF	TGTGCCAGCGAGAACACTACCCTTGAATATGGCTACACCTTC	TRBJ1-2	TRBV9	NA	NA
CASSPDLGVQETQYF	TGTGCCAGCAGCCCGGATTTGGGAGTCCAAGAGACCCAGTACTTC	TRBJ2-5	TRBV7-9	NA	few
CASRKTPGQSNQPQHF	TGTGCCAGCAGGAAGACACCGGGACAGAGCAATCAGCCCCAGCATTTT	TRBJ1-5	TRBV5-4	TRBD1	few
CARSLALYTQYF	TGTGCCAGAAGCTTGGCCCTCTATACGCAGTATTTT	TRBJ2-3	TRBV5-3	NA	NA
CSASRRLAVHEQYF	TGCAGTGCTAGTCGAAGACTAGCCGTCCACGAGCAGTACTTC	TRBJ2-7	TRBV20-1	TRBD2	NA
CASRAQGGGNQPQHF	TGTGCCAGTAGGGCACAGGGTGGGGGAAATCAGCCCCAGCATTTT	TRBJ1-5	TRBV19	NA	NA
CASSPSGQGGSNEQFF	TGTGCCAGCAGTCCTTCCGGACAGGGGGGCTCCAATGAGCAGTTCTTC	TRBJ2-1	TRBV28	TRBD1	NA
CASSPTRDRVYNEQFF	TGTGCCAGCTCACCTACCCGGGACAGGGTTTACAATGAGCAGTTCTTC	TRBJ2-1	TRBV18	TRBD1	NA
CASSLGNYYGYTF	TGTGCCAGCAGTTTGGGCAATTACTATGGCTACACCTTC	TRBJ1-2	TRBV28	NA	NA
CASSLRRQGEIWPQHF	TGTGCCAGCAGTTTAAGGCGACAGGGAGAAATTTGGCCCCAGCATTTT	TRBJ1-5	TRBV27	TRBD1	NA
CASSVIDTEAFF	TGTGCCAGCAGTGTAATTGACACTGAAGCTTTCTTT	TRBJ1-1	TRBV2	NA	NA
CAISERGPGQGAGELFF	TGTGCCATCAGTGAGAGGGGGCCGGGACAGGGGGCCGGGGAGCTGTTTTTT	TRBJ2-2	TRBV10-3	TRBD1	NA
CASSLYRDQPQHF	TGTGCCAGCAGTTTATATCGGGATCAGCCCCAGCATTTT	TRBJ1-5	TRBV12-3/TRBV12-4	NA	NA
CASKGLGNEQFF	TGTGCCAGCAAGGGGCTAGGGAATGAGCAGTTCTTC	TRBJ2-1	TRBV2	NA	NA
CASSWGRGVNTGELFF	TGCGCCAGCAGCTGGGGCCGGGGGGTAAACACCGGGGAGCTGTTTTTT	TRBJ2-2	TRBV5-1	TRBD2	NA